The 16 T cell receptor beta chains reported below all come from one sample, sequenced in a study of regulatory and conventional T cells in RAG deficiency. TCRdb's table, derived via immunoSEQ multiplex PCR, lists solely in-frame clones and lacks some. This table holds some 20,000 clones, about 87% found once. Genomic DNA came from blood regulatory T cells gated CD4+ CD25-high CD127-low. This sample also belongs to another study, concerning regulatory T cells. That work contributes: The PCR used 52 TRBV and 13 TRBJ primers.

Sequencing was carried out using Tregs sorted from blood. The receptor source for this set is a human donor in good health.

The rearrangement links TRBV5-1 to TRBJ2-4; TRBD1 might be the D (5 bases). With 5 bases removed from V and 12 bases from J, the gap between germline ends came to 15 bases. This CDR3 is built from 12 residues. Germline V gene sequence: CDR1 SGHRS, CDR2 YFSETQ. The CDR3 DNA follows: TGCGCCAGCAGGATAGGGGAAGGGGATCAGTACTTC. It translates to CASRIGEGDQYF.

The chain couples TRBV13 to TRBJ2-1, with unresolved D. Germline assignment: CDR1 PRHDT and CDR2 FYEKMQ (reference sequence). The ends were cut back, 4 bases at V and 8 bases at J, with 12 bases in the middle. The CDR3 contains 13 residues. The CDR3 loop reads CASSSRTSYEQFF. The CDR3 region has the DNA TGTGCCAGCAGCTCGCGGACCAGCTATGAGCAGTTCTTC.

The rearrangement links TRBV19 to TRBJ1-5; 7 positions match TRBD1. With V trimmed by 4 bases and J by 6 bases, 15 bases remained unmatched. CDR1 LNHDA and CDR2 SQIVND come from the germline V gene (reference sequence). The CDR3 runs 17 residues. The CDR3 sequence: CASSTKDRLEGSQPQHF. The CDR3 nucleotides read TGTGCCAGTAGTACCAAGGACAGGCTTGAGGGGAGTCAGCCCCAGCATTTT.

The chain has TRBV19 and TRBJ1-1; possibly TRBD1 for D (6 bases). Trimming took off 3 bases at V and 5 bases at J, with 13 bases between the two ends. The germline V gene encodes CDR1 LNHDA and CDR2 SQIVND (reference sequence). The CDR3 spans 14 residues. This chain's CDR3 is CASSIIRGKTEAFF. The CDR3 DNA reads as TGTGCCAGTAGTATCATTAGGGGGAAGACTGAAGCTTTCTTT.

The chain combines TRBV11-2 with TRBJ2-5, with 9 bases aligning to TRBD1. The J call may be in error: the DNA end matches TRBJ2-7 better. In germline, CDR1 is SGHAT, CDR2 FQNNGV. CDR3 length equals 15 residues. The CDR3 sequence: CASSTDRGSIYEQYF. In DNA form, the CDR3 reads TGTGCCAGCAGCACCGACAGGGGGTCCATCTACGAGCAGTACTTC.

J is TRBJ2-3 and V is TRBV27, with D perhaps assigned TRBD1 or TRBD2 (6 bases each). The germline V gene encodes CDR1 MNHEY and CDR2 SMNVEV (reference sequence). Deletions cut 5 bases from V and 3 bases from J, with 12 bases between. This CDR3 has 14 residues. CDR3 sequence reads: CASSPLGGTDTQYF. DNA of the CDR3: TGTGCCAGCAGTCCCCTAGGGGGGACAGATACGCAGTATTTT.

This chain links TRBV18 with TRBJ2-3, with 8 bases matching TRBD2. J gave up 5 bases and V 4 bases, and 8 bases lay outside the gene matches. The germline gives CDR1 KGHSH, CDR2 LQKENI. The CDR3 consists of 15 residues. The CDR3 coding sequence is TGTGCCAGCTCACTAGCGGGGAGGTACGGAGATACGCAGTATTTT. Its protein product is CASSLAGRYGDTQYF.

The CDR3 here is CASRTTQGSRTDTQYF. The CDR3 DNA is TGCGCCAGCAGAACAACGCAGGGAAGTAGGACAGATACGCAGTATTTT. The chain combines TRBV5-1 with TRBJ2-3, with D perhaps matching TRBD1 (5 bases). V shed 5 bases and J shed 3 bases, with 19 bases lying between them. This CDR3 is built from 16 residues. Germline V gene data show CDR1 as SGHRS and CDR2 as YFSETQ. Drawing the rest from reference TRBV5-1 and TRBJ2-3, the complete variable domain is KAGVTQTPRYLIKTRGQQVTLSCSPISGHRSVSWYQQTPGQGLQFLFEYFSETQRNKGNFPGRFSGRQFSNSRSEMNVSTLELGDSALYLCASRTTQGSRTDTQYFGPGTRLTVL.

This chain links TRBV28 with TRBJ2-7; tentatively, D is TRBD1 or TRBD2 (5 bases each). V gave up 7 bases and J gave up 7 bases, with 14 bases separating them. This CDR3 has 12 residues. Germline V gives CDR1 MDHEN, CDR2 SYDVKM. The CDR3 loop is CASTTGLGEQYF. The DNA for the CDR3 is TGTGCCAGCACCACGGGGCTGGGGGAGCAGTACTTC.

The chain recombines TRBV5-1 with TRBJ2-7, with D perhaps TRBD1 (6 bases). V was cut by 5 bases and J by 5 bases, with 11 bases left in between. The CDR3 covers 12 residues. Looked up from germline, CDR1 is SGHRS and CDR2 is YFSETQ. CDR3 coding DNA: TGCGCCAGCAGGGACAGTGTACACGAGCAGTACTTC. Encoded protein: CASRDSVHEQYF.

The rearrangement joins TRBV30 to TRBJ1-1, with 7 bases fitting TRBD1. CDR1 is GTSNPN and CDR2 is SVGIG in the germline V gene (reference sequence). The CDR3 extends over 14 amino acids. The ends lost 3 bases at V and 0 bases at J; junction bases unmatched: 4. In DNA form, the CDR3 reads TGTGCCTGGAGAAAAGGACAGGTGAACACTGAAGCTTTCTTT. It yields the protein CAWRKGQVNTEAFF. Looking up the rest from reference TRBV30 and TRBJ1-1 gives the full variable domain: SQTIHQWPATLVQPVGSPLSLECTVEGTSNPNLYWYRQAAGRGLQLLFYSVGIGQISSEVPQNLSASRPQDRQFILSSKKLLLSDSGFYLCAWRKGQVNTEAFFGQGTRLTVV.

This clone was observed a handful of times. The chain joins TRBV10-3 to TRBJ1-6; TRBD1 matches 8 bases. The CDR3 extends over 14 amino acids. J lost 10 bases, V lost 6 bases, and 8 bases had no gene match. Per the germline V gene, CDR1 is ENHRY and CDR2 is SYGVKD. The CDR3: CAISRDRGGSPLHF. The CDR3 nucleotides are TGTGCCATCAGCCGCGACAGGGGTGGATCACCCCTCCACTTT.

This chain joins TRBV5-4 and TRBJ1-2, with 7 bases matching TRBD1. V shed 4 bases and J 0 bases; nucleotides not matched to a gene: 6. The CDR3 contains 15 residues. Per the germline V gene, CDR1 is SGHNT and CDR2 is YYREEE (reference sequence). In nucleotides, the CDR3 is TGTGCCAGCAGCGCGGGACAGTTAGCTAACTATGGCTACACCTTC. Encoded protein: CASSAGQLANYGYTF.

The chain uses TRBV28 and TRBJ1-2; weak D call: TRBD1 (5 bases). Germline assignment: CDR1 MDHEN and CDR2 SYDVKM. V was shortened by 2 bases and J by 5 bases, with 18 bases between the two germline ends. The CDR3 runs 16 residues. CDR3 nucleotide sequence: TGTGCCAGCAGTTTAACCCCTGGGGGGAAGGCGTATGGCTACACCTTC. Translated, it gives CASSLTPGGKAYGYTF.

V gene TRBV9 combines with J gene TRBJ1-1; D unresolved. The V and J ends lost 0 bases and 5 bases respectively, with 11 bases between them. CDR1 SGDLS and CDR2 YYNGEE come from the germline V gene. The CDR3 is 14 amino acids. The DNA of the CDR3 is TGTGCCAGCAGCGTAGGAGCCGCAGGAACTGAAGCTTTCTTT. Amino acid sequence: CASSVGAAGTEAFF.

The V call is TRBV30, the J call TRBJ2-1; D tentatively fits TRBD1 or TRBD2 (5 bases each). Germline lookup yields CDR1 GTSNPN and CDR2 SVGIG (reference sequence). The length of the CDR3 is 16 residues. The ends were cut back, 0 bases at V and 3 bases at J, with 15 bases in the middle. CDR3 protein: CAWSVGSGPSYNEQFF. The CDR3 nucleotides are TGTGCCTGGAGTGTAGGATCGGGACCGAGCTACAATGAGCAGTTCTTC. Supplemented by reference TRBV30 and TRBJ2-1, the full variable domain reads SQTIHQWPATLVQPVGSPLSLECTVEGTSNPNLYWYRQAAGRGLQLLFYSVGIGQISSEVPQNLSASRPQDRQFILSSKKLLLSDSGFYLCAWSVGSGPSYNEQFFGPGTRLTVL.